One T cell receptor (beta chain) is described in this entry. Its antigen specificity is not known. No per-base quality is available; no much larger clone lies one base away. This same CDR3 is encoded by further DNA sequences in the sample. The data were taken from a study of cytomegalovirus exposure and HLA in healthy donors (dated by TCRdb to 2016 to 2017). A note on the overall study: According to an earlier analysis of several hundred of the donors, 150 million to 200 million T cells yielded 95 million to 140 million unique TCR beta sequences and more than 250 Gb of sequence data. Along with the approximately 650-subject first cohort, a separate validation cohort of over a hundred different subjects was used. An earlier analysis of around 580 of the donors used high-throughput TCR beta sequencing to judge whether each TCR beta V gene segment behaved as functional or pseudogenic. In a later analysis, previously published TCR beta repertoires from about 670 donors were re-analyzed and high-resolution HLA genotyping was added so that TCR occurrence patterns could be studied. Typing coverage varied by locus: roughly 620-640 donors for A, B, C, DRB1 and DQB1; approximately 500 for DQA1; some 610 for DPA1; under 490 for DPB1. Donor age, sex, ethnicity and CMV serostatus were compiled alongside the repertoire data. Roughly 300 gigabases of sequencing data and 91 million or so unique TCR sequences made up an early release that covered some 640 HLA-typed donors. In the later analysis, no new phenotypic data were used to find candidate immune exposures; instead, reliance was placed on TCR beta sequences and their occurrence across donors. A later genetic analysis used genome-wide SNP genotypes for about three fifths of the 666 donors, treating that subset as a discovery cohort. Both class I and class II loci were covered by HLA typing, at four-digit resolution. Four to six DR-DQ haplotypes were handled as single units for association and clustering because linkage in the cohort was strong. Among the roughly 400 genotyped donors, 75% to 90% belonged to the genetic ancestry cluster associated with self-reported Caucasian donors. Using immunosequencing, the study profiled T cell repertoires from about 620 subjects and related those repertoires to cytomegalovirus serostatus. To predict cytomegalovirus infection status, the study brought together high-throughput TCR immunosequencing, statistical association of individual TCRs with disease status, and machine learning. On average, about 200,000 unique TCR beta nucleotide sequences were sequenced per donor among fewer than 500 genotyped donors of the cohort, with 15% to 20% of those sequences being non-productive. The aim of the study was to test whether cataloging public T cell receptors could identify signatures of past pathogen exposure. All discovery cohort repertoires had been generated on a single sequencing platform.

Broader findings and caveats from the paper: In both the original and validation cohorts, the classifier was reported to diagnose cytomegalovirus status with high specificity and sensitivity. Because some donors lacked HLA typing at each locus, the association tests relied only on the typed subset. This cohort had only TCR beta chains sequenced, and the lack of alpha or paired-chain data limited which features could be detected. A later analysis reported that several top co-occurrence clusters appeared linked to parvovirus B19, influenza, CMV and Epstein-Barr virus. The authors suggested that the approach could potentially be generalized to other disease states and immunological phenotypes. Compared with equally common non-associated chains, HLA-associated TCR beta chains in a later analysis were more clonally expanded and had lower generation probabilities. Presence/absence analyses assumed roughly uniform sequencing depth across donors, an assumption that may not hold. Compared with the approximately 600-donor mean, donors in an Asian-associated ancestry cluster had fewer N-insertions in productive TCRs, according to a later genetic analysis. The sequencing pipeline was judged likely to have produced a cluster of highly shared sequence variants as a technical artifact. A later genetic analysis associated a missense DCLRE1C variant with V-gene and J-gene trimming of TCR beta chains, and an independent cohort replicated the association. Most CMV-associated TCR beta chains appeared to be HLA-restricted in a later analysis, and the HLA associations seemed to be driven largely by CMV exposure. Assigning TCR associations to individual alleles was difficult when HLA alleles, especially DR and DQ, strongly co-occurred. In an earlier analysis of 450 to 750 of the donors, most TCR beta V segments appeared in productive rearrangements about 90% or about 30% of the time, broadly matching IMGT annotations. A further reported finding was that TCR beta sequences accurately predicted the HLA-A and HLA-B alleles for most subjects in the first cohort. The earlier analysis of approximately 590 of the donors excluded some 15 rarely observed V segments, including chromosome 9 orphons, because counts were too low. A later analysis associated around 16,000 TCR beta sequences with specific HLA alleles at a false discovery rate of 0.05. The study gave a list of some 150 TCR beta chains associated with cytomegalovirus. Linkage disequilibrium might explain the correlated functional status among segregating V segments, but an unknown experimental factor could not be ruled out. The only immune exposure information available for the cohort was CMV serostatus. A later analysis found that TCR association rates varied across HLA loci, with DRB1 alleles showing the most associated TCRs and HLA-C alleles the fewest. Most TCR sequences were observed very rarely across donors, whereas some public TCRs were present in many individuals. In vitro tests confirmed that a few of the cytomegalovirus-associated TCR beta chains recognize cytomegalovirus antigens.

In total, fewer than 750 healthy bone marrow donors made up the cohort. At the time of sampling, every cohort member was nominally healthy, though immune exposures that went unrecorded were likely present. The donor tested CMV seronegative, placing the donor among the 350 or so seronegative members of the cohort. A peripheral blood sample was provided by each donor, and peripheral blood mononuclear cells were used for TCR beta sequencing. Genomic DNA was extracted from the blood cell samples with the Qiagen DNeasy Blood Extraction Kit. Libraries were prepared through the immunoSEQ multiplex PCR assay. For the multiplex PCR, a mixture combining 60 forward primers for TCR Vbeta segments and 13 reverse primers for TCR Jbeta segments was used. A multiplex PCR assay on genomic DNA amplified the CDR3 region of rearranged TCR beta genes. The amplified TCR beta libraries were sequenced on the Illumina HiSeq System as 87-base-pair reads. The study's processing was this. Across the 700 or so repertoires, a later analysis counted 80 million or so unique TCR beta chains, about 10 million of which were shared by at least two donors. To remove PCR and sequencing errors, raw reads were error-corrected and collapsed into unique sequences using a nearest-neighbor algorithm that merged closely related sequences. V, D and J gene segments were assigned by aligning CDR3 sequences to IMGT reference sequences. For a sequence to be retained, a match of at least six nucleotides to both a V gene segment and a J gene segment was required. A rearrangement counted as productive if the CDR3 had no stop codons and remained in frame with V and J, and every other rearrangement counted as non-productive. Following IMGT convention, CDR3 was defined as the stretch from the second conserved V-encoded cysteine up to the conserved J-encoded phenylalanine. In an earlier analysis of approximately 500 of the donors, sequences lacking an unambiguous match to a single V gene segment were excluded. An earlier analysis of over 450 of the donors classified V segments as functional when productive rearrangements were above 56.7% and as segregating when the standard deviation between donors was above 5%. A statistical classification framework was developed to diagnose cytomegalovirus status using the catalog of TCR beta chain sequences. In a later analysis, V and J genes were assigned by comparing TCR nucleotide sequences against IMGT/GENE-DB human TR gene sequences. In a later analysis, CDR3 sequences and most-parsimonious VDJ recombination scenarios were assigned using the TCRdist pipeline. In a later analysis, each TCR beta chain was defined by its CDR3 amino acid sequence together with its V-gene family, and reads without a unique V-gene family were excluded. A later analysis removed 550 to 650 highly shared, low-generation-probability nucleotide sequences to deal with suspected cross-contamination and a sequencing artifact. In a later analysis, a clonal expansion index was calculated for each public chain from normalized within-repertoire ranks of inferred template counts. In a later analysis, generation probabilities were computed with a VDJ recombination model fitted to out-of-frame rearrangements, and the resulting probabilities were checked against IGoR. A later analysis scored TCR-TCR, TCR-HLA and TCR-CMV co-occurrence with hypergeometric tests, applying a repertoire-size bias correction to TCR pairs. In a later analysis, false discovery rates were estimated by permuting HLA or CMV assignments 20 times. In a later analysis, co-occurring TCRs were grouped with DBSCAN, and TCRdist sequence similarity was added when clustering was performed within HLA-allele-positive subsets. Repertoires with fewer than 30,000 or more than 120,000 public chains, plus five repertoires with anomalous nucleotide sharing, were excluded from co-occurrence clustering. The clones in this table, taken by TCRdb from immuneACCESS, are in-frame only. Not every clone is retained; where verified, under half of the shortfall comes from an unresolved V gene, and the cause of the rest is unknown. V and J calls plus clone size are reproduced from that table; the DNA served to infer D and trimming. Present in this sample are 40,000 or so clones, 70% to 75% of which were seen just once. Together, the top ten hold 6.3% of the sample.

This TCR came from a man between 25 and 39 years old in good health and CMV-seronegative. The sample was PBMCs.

The sequence in DNA is TGCGCCAGCAGAGAGGGACAGGGGGCTTTCGATGGCTACACCTTC. Translation gives CASREGQGAFDGYTF. Recombination connected TRBV5-1 to TRBJ1-2; TRBD1 fits 12 bases in the junction. CDR1 and CDR2 (SGHRS, YFSETQ) derive from the germline V gene. The CDR3 runs 15 residues from the cysteine to the phenylalanine. Only the CDR3 portion is preserved as DNA: 45 bases, with reading frame beginning at the first base. The V end gives up 5 bases and the J end 6 bases, leaving 8 bases in the junction not matched to a gene.